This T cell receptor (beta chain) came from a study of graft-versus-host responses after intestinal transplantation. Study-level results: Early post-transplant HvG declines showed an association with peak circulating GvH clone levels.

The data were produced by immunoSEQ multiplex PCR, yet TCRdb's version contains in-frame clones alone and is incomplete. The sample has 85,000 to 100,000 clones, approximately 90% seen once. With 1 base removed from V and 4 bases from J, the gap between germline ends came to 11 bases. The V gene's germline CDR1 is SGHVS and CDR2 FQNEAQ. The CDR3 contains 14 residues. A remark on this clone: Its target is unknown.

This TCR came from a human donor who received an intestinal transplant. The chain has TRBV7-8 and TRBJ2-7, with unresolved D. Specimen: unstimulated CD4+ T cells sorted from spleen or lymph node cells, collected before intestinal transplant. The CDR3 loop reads CASSLVGPAYEQYF. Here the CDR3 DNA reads TGTGCCAGCAGCTTAGTTGGGCCGGCGTACGAGCAGTACTTC.